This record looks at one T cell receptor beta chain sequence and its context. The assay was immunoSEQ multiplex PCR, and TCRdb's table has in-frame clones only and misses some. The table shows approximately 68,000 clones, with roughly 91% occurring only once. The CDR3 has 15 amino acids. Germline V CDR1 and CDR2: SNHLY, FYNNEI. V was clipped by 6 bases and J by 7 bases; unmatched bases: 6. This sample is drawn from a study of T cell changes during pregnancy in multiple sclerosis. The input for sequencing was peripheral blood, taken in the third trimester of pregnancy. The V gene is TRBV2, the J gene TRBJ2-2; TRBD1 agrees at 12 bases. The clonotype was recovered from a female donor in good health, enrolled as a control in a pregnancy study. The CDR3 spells CASREGQGAVGELFF. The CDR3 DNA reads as TGTGCCAGCAGGGAGGGACAGGGGGCCGTCGGGGAGCTGTTTTTT.